This T cell receptor beta chain was sequenced in a study of Graves' ophthalmopathy and Graves' hyperthyroidism. Whole-study context: Hyperthyroidism showing no ophthalmopathy within 18 months of follow-up was stable.

This clonotype was counted between two and nine times. CDR3 size: 16 residues. Germline CDR1 is SGHTA and CDR2 is FQGNSA. V shed 4 bases and J 2 bases; nucleotides not matched to a gene: 10. Amplification targeted the TCR beta CDR3 regions, with RNA transcripts as the source material. HTBI-primed first-round RT-PCR preceded second-round multiplex PCR. TCRdb passed the multiplex PCR reads through MiXCR, listing each CDR3 protein once. The sample records roughly 1.1 million distinct CDR3 sequences, 35% to 40% being singletons. V gene TRBV7-2 combines with J gene TRBJ2-7; 8 bases line up with TRBD2. Sequencing was done on a sample of peripheral blood or thyroid tissue (not recorded which). The TCR comes from an adult man with Graves' hyperthyroidism. In DNA form, the CDR3 reads TGTGCCAGCAGCTATCCCGGGACTAGTGGGGCCTACGAGCAGTACTTC. As protein: CASSYPGTSGAYEQYF.